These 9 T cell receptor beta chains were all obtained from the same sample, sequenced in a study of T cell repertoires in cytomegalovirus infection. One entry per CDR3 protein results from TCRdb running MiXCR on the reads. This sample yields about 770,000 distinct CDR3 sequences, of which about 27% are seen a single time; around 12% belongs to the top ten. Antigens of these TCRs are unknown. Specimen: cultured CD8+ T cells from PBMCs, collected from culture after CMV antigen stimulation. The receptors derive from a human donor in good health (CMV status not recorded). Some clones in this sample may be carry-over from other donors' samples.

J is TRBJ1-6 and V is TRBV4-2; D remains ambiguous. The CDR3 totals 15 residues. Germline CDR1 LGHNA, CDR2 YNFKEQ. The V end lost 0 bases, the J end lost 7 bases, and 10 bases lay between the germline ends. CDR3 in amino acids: CASSQERSGNSPLHF. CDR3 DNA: TGTGCCAGCAGCCAAGAAAGGTCGGGGAATTCACCCCTCCACTTT.

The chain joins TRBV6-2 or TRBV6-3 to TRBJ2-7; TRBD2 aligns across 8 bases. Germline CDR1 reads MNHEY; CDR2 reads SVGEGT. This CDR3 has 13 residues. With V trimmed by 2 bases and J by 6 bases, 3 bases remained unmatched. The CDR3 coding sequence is TGTGCCAGCAGTTACCCCGGGGGGGCCGAGCAGTACGTC. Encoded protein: CASSYPGGAEQYV.

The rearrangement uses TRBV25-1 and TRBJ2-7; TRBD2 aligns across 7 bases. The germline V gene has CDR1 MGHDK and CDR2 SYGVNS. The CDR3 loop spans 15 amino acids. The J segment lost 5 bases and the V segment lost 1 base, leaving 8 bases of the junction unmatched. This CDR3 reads CASSEWGGGQNEQYF. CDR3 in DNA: TGTGCCAGCAGTGAATGGGGGGGAGGGCAAAACGAGCAGTACTTC.

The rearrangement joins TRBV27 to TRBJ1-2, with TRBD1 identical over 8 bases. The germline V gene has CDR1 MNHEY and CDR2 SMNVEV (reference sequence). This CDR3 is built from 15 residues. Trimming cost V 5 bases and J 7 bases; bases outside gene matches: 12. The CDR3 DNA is TGTGCCAGCAGTCTCTCGGCAGGGGGCTATGGTGGCTACACCTTC. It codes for CASSLSAGGYGGYTF.

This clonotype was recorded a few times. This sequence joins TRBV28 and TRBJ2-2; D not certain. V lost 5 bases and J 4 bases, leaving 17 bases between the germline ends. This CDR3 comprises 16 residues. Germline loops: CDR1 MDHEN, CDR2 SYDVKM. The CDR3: CASSPGPNRSTGELFF. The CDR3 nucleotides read TGTGCCAGCAGTCCCGGGCCCAACCGGAGCACCGGGGAGCTGTTTTTT. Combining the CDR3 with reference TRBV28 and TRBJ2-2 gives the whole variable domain DVKVTQSSRYLVKRTGEKVFLECVQDMDHENMFWYRQDPGLGLRLIYFSYDVKMKEKGDIPEGYSVSREKKERFSLILESASTNQTSMYLCASSPGPNRSTGELFFGEGSRLTVL.

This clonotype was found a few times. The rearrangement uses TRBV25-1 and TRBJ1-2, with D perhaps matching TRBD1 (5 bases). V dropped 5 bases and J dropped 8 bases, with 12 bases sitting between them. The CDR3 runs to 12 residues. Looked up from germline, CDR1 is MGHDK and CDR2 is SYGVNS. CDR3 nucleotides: TGTGCCAGCAGTCCAGGGTTCTGGGGCTACACCTTC. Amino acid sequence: CASSPGFWGYTF.

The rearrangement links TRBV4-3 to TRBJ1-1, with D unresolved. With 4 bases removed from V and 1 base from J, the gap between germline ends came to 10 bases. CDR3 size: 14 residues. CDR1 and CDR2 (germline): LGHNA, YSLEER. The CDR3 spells CASSPSLSNTEAFF. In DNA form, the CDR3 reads TGCGCCAGCAGCCCCTCCCTGTCGAACACTGAAGCTTTCTTT.

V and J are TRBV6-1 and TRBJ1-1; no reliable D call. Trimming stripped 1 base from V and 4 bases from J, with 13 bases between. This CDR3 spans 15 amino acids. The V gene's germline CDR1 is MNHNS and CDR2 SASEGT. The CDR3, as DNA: TGTGCCAGCAGTGAAGTAGGGATCCGGGGCACTGAAGCTTTCTTT. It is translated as CASSEVGIRGTEAFF.

CDR3 sequence (DNA): TGTGCCAGCAATAAATACGGCTACCCCGGCCCCGGGGAGCTGTTTTTT. It codes for CASNKYGYPGPGELFF. V gene TRBV6-1 combines with J gene TRBJ2-2, with D hard to call. V was shortened by 7 bases and J by 6 bases, with 21 bases between the two germline ends. Per the germline V gene, CDR1 is MNHNS and CDR2 is SASEGT. The CDR3 consists of 16 residues.